These 25 T cell receptor beta chains share one sample of origin, sequenced in a study of cytomegalovirus exposure and HLA in healthy donors. PCR primers comprised 60 Vbeta and 13 Jbeta primers. The repertoire was sequenced with immunoSEQ multiplex PCR; TCRdb's copy has only in-frame clones and lacks some. In the table there are over 150,000 clones, around 79% of which are singletons. Sequenced: PBMCs. These receptors were collected from a man aged 18 to 30 in good health and CMV-seronegative.

V and J are TRBV19 and TRBJ1-1; 8 bases align to TRBD1. J gave up 1 base and V 5 bases, and 3 bases lay outside the gene matches. From germline, CDR1 is LNHDA and CDR2 SQIVND (reference sequence). The CDR3 contains 14 residues. The DNA of the CDR3 is TGTGCCAGTAGTTCACAGGGGGGGAACACTGAAGCTTTCTTT. Amino acids: CASSSQGGNTEAFF.

This clone was recorded a few times. Here the CDR3 DNA reads TGTGCCACCGAGGGTGAGAGAATCGGAAGGGCTTTCTTT. Encoded protein: CATEGERIGRAFF. The rearrangement links TRBV19 to TRBJ1-1; no clear D gene. The CDR3 runs to 13 residues. Germline V CDR1 and CDR2: LNHDA, SQIVND (reference sequence). Deletions cut 10 bases from V and 11 bases from J, with 23 bases between.

This clone showed up just a few times. The chain is built from TRBV11-3 and TRBJ1-1; TRBD1 agrees at 9 bases. The CDR3 covers 13 residues. J gave up 5 bases and V 4 bases, and 2 bases lay outside the gene matches. Germline-derived CDR1 and CDR2 are SGHNT and YENEEA. The CDR3 region is CASSYDRGTEAFF. DNA for the CDR3: TGTGCCAGCAGCTACGACAGGGGGACTGAAGCTTTCTTT.

The chain is built from TRBV4-3 and TRBJ2-2, with D perhaps matching TRBD2 (7 bases). Germline lookup yields CDR1 LGHNA and CDR2 YSLEER. The length of the CDR3 is 16 residues. V shed 3 bases and J shed 4 bases, with 15 bases lying between them. The CDR3 DNA follows: TGCGCCAGCAGCCAGGGGGGGCTGAGGGCCACCGGGGAGCTGTTTTTT. Protein: CASSQGGLRATGELFF.

The rearrangement joins TRBV4-3 to TRBJ2-2, with TRBD2 as a possible D gene (6 bases). Germline CDR1 is LGHNA and CDR2 is YSLEER. V gave up 4 bases and J gave up 9 bases, with 9 bases separating them. This CDR3 contains 12 residues. The CDR3 spells CASSLRERELFF. The CDR3 DNA is TGCGCCAGCAGCCTTCGGGAGAGGGAGCTGTTTTTT.

The V call is TRBV4-1, the J call TRBJ2-3, with 8 bases fitting TRBD2. This CDR3 is 15 amino acids long. Germline lookup yields CDR1 MGHRA and CDR2 YSYEKL. V dropped 3 bases and J dropped 4; count of bases not matched to a gene: 6. CDR3: CASSQSSGRPDTQYF. DNA for the CDR3: TGCGCCAGCAGCCAGTCTAGCGGGCGTCCAGATACGCAGTATTTT.

The chain employs TRBV25-1 and TRBJ2-1, with a tentative D call TRBD1 (5 bases). The CDR3 extends over 15 amino acids. CDR1 and CDR2 from the germline V gene are MGHDK and SYGVNS. The ends were cut back, 5 bases at V and 4 bases at J, with 15 bases in the middle. The chain's CDR3 is CASSQDKPPYNEQFF. The CDR3 DNA reads TGTGCCAGCAGTCAGGACAAGCCCCCTTACAATGAGCAGTTCTTC.

This clone was detected only once. The J gene is TRBJ2-7, the V gene TRBV7-2; 8 bases match TRBD1. The J segment lost 4 bases and the V segment lost 5 bases, leaving 16 bases of the junction unmatched. The germline V gene encodes CDR1 SGHTA and CDR2 FQGNSA. The CDR3 totals 17 residues. CDR3 nucleotides: TGTGCCAGCAGCACTTCTTCAGGGGGCGGGCAGATATACGAGCAGTACTTC. It yields the protein CASSTSSGGGQIYEQYF.

This clone was seen once. V is TRBV4-3 and J is TRBJ2-7, with TRBD2 identical over 10 bases. Germline V gene lookup returns CDR1 LGHNA and CDR2 YSLEER. The V and J ends lost 3 bases and 4 bases, in that order; junction bases with no gene match: 6. The CDR3 sequence is 15 residues long. CDR3 residues: CASSQKREGPYEQYF. The CDR3 DNA is TGCGCCAGCAGCCAGAAGCGGGAGGGCCCATACGAGCAGTACTTC.

This rearrangement joins TRBV5-4 to TRBJ2-5; 10 positions match TRBD1. The J call may be in error: the DNA end matches TRBJ2-7 better. This CDR3 is built from 13 residues. Germline CDR1 is SGHNT and CDR2 is YYREEE (reference sequence). The CDR3 here is CASSRDRGSEQYF. The CDR3, as DNA: TGTGCCAGCAGCCGGGACAGGGGATCCGAGCAGTACTTC.

V usage is TRBV10-3 and J usage is TRBJ1-5; 9 bases align to TRBD1. V trimming: 4 bases; J trimming: 1 base; junction bases outside the gene matches: 8. Germline values: CDR1 ENHRY, CDR2 SYGVKD. This CDR3 is built from 17 residues. CDR3 loop: CAISGGQGMGSNQPQHF. For the CDR3, the DNA is TGTGCCATCAGTGGGGGACAGGGAATGGGGAGCAATCAGCCCCAGCATTTT.

The V gene is TRBV28, the J gene TRBJ1-1, with 7 bases identical to TRBD1. After removal of 10 bases from V and 1 base from J, the junction contained 6 bases not matched to a gene. Germline V gene data show CDR1 as MDHEN and CDR2 as SYDVKM. The CDR3 covers 13 residues. This CDR3 is CATRQGKNTEAFF. CDR3 DNA sequence: TGTGCCACCAGACAGGGAAAGAACACTGAAGCTTTCTTT.

The gene calls are TRBV19 and TRBJ1-1; 7 bases match TRBD1. CDR1 and CDR2 from the germline V gene are LNHDA and SQIVND (reference sequence). The CDR3 is made up of 17 amino acids. The V and J ends lost 1 base and 0 bases, in that order; junction bases with no gene match: 8. CDR3 DNA: TGTGCCAGTAGTATAGGTGGACAGGCCTACATGAACACTGAAGCTTTCTTT. Amino acid sequence: CASSIGGQAYMNTEAFF.

Turning to this clone: Because it lacks the conserved phenylalanine or tryptophan at the end, this CDR3 is likely a read error. The genes are TRBV4-3 and TRBJ2-7; 14 bases fit TRBD2. From germline, CDR1 is LGHNA and CDR2 YSLEER. This CDR3 has 18 amino acids. Losses at the gene ends were 2 bases for V and 5 bases for J; bases not matched to a gene: 11. The CDR3 sequence: CASSQLRLAGGPRDEQYL. CDR3 DNA: TGCGCCAGCAGCCAACTTAGACTAGCGGGAGGGCCAAGAGACGAGCAGTACCTC.

The chain uses TRBV5-1 and TRBJ2-2; 8 bases are shared with TRBD2. CDR3 length equals 14 residues. Germline lookup yields CDR1 SGHRS and CDR2 YFSETQ. J was trimmed by 4 bases and V by 3 bases; bases with no gene match: 2. CDR3 loop: CASSWTSRTGELFF. CDR3 sequence (DNA): TGCGCCAGCAGCTGGACTAGCCGCACCGGGGAGCTGTTTTTT.

The rearrangement links TRBV28 to TRBJ1-4; D perhaps matches TRBD1 (5 bases). Germline loops: CDR1 MDHEN, CDR2 SYDVKM. This CDR3 comprises 14 residues. Between the trimmed V and J ends, which lost 7 bases and 5 bases, there was a span of 14 bases. CDR3 region: CASTLAGLNEKLFF. As DNA, the CDR3 is TGTGCCAGCACCCTAGCGGGACTAAATGAAAAACTGTTTTTT.

This clone has just a few counts. The V gene is TRBV6-5, the J gene TRBJ2-5; 8 bases map to TRBD2. With 0 bases clipped from V and 5 bases from J, the junction kept 8 bases outside the gene matches. Germline CDR1 and CDR2: MNHEY and SVGAGI. This CDR3 contains 16 residues. DNA of the CDR3: TGTGCCAGCAGTTACTCGAGTCTAGCGGGCGGGGAGACCCAGTACTTC. As protein: CASSYSSLAGGETQYF.

V and J are TRBV5-6 and TRBJ1-5; D is perhaps TRBD1 (5 bases). CDR1 is SGHDT and CDR2 is YYEEEE in the germline V gene. This CDR3 region has 16 residues. Trimming cost V 0 bases and J 7 bases, with 17 bases left between them. The CDR3 DNA reads TGTGCCAGCAGCTTGGGGCATGGGGGGGTTTGGCAGCCCCAGCATTTT. Translation: CASSLGHGGVWQPQHF.

The DNA of the CDR3 is TGTGCCAGCAGCGTCATGGAGAACTATGGCTACACCTTC. The encoded protein is CASSVMENYGYTF. V usage is TRBV7-2 and J usage is TRBJ1-2; D unclear. Trimming removed 5 bases from V and 2 bases from J, with 9 bases in between. In germline, CDR1 is SGHTA, CDR2 FQGNSA. The CDR3 is 13 amino acids.

The rearrangement joins TRBV14 to TRBJ2-1; 9 nucleotides align to TRBD2. Trimming at V came to 1 base and at J to 0 bases, leaving 10 bases not matched to a gene. The CDR3 runs to 19 residues. Germline V gene sequence: CDR1 SGHDN, CDR2 FVKESK. CDR3 nucleotides: TGTGCCAGCAGCCAAGTGGGGACTAGCTCGTCGGGCTCCTACAATGAGCAGTTCTTC. Protein: CASSQVGTSSSGSYNEQFF.

V usage is TRBV28 and J usage is TRBJ2-3, with a tentative D call TRBD2 (5 bases). The CDR3 has 15 amino acids. Trimming cost V 2 bases and J 1 base, with 10 bases left between them. Germline V gives CDR1 MDHEN, CDR2 SYDVKM. CDR3 sequence reads: CASSLAGSGTDTQYF. CDR3 coding DNA: TGTGCCAGCAGTTTAGCGGGTTCTGGCACAGATACGCAGTATTTT. Full variable domain (outside the CDR3, taken from reference TRBV28 and TRBJ2-3): DVKVTQSSRYLVKRTGEKVFLECVQDMDHENMFWYRQDPGLGLRLIYFSYDVKMKEKGDIPEGYSVSREKKERFSLILESASTNQTSMYLCASSLAGSGTDTQYFGPGTRLTVL.

In the case of this clone: One junction end disagrees with the germline gene, perhaps due to a read error. Distinct nucleotide sequences in the sample also encode this CDR3. The chain uses TRBV5-1 and TRBJ2-2, with 8 positions matching TRBD2. Per the germline V gene, CDR1 is SGHRS and CDR2 is YFSETQ. The CDR3 has 13 amino acids. The CDR3 bases are TGCGCCAGCAGGACAGCGGGAGACGGGGAGCTGTTCTTT. Its protein is CASRTAGDGELFF.

J is TRBJ1-3 and V is TRBV7-8; D not resolved. The length of the CDR3 is 16 residues. In germline, CDR1 is SGHVS, CDR2 FQNEAQ. V was trimmed by 5 bases and J by 3 bases, leaving 17 bases between them. CDR3: CASSLDEPNFGNTIYF. The CDR3 nucleotides read TGTGCCAGCAGCCTAGACGAGCCTAACTTTGGAAACACCATATATTTT.

This rearrangement joins TRBV5-4 to TRBJ1-5; a possible D gene is TRBD1 (5 bases). The V gene lost 3 bases and the J gene lost 5 bases, with 15 bases spanning the gap. This CDR3 region has 15 residues. Germline CDR1 reads SGHNT; CDR2 reads YYREEE (reference sequence). This chain's CDR3 is CASSSGGAGDQPQHF. Here the CDR3 DNA reads TGTGCCAGCAGCTCGGGAGGTGCGGGGGATCAGCCCCAGCATTTT.

V usage is TRBV5-1 and J usage is TRBJ2-1; 7 bases are a match to TRBD1. Germline V gives CDR1 SGHRS, CDR2 YFSETQ. There are 14 residues in the CDR3. V was pared by 4 bases and J by 9 bases, with 10 bases of the junction left unmatched. The DNA for the CDR3 is TGCGCCAGCAGCCTCGGGACAGCTTCGGGTGAGCAGTTCTTC. It specifies CASSLGTASGEQFF.